A single sample gave rise to the 13 T cell receptor beta chains below, sequenced in a study of tumor-infiltrating lymphocytes in primary liver carcinoma. From about 20-30 mg of unsorted bulk tissue, DNA and RNA were co-extracted together. A primer matching the constant region was used to make TCR beta cDNA from approximately 520 ng of total RNA. Nested multiplex PCR, run for three rounds with slightly modified ARM-PCR, yielded TCR beta libraries. The opening two PCR rounds, 10 cycles each, paired TRBV1-TRBV30 forward primers with a C-beta reverse primer. TCRdb re-analysed the multiplex PCR reads in MiXCR, keeping a single row per CDR3 protein. This repertoire shows 150,000 to 200,000 distinct CDR3 sequences, 70% to 90% found once; its top ten account for 15% to 20%. Sequencing was performed on tumor tissue from primary liver carcinoma. These TCRs come from a man in his forties with primary liver carcinoma and hepatitis B virus infection.

V and J are TRBV11-1 and TRBJ2-1; TRBD2 agrees at 9 bases. This CDR3 has 17 residues. Germline V lookup: CDR1 SGHAT, CDR2 FQDESV (reference sequence). Trimming at V came to 4 bases and at J to 10 bases, leaving 17 bases not matched to a gene. CDR3 region: CASSSLPGGRAFSEQFF. As DNA, the CDR3 is TGTGCCAGCAGCTCCCTTCCTGGCGGGAGGGCCTTTAGCGAGCAGTTCTTC.

Notes on this clonotype: The junction differs from germline at one of its ends, possibly a read error. The V call is TRBV28, the J call TRBJ1-5; no reliable D call. Germline V lookup: CDR1 MDHEN, CDR2 SYDVKM. CDR3 length: 15 amino acids. DNA for the CDR3: TGTGCCATCCGCCAGACCCCGGGGAAAAGTCAGCCCCAGCGTTTT. Its translation: CAIRQTPGKSQPQRF.

Remarks on this clonotype: Relative to the germline gene, one junction end is altered; a read error may explain this. J is TRBJ1-2 and V is TRBV4-1; TRBD1 matches at 7 bases. The CDR3 extends over 14 amino acids. Germline CDR1 MGHRA, CDR2 YSYEKL. CDR3: CDSSQDRVNYGYTF. The CDR3 DNA sequence: TGCGACAGCAGCCAAGACAGGGTAAACTATGGCTACACCTTC.

Worth noting for this clonotype: One end of the junction is discordant with germline, which a read error may explain. The chain couples TRBV6-5 to TRBJ2-1; possibly TRBD2 for D (6 bases). This CDR3 contains 14 residues. Germline CDR1 and CDR2: MNHEY and SVGAGI. CDR3 nucleotide sequence: TGTGCTAGCAGTTACCAGACTAGTTTAAATGAGCAGTTCTTC. Protein product: CASSYQTSLNEQFF.

Details on this clonotype: Compared with germline, one end of the junction differs, possibly owing to a read error. This chain connects TRBV12-3 or TRBV12-4 to TRBJ1-1; a possible D gene is TRBD1 (5 bases). This CDR3 comprises 15 residues. CDR3 loop: CASSLGQLLKTVAFF. As DNA, the CDR3 is TGTGCCAGCAGTTTAGGACAGCTGTTGAAGACTGTAGCTTTCTTT.

This chain joins TRBV6-5 and TRBJ2-7, with D perhaps matching TRBD1 (6 bases). Trimming took off 2 bases at V and 12 bases at J, with 20 bases between the two ends. Germline CDR1 is MNHEY and CDR2 is SVGAGI. The CDR3 consists of 14 residues. CDR3 amino acids: CASSYRPGHSERYF. In DNA form, the CDR3 reads TGTGCCAGCAGTTACCGGCCGGGACATAGCGAACGGTACTTC.

This clonotype was detected only once. The junction departs from germline at one end; a sequencing error may be responsible. This sequence joins TRBV29-1 and TRBJ2-1, with 8 nucleotides matching TRBD2. Germline V gene lookup returns CDR1 SQVTM and CDR2 ANQGSEA. The CDR3 is 13 amino acids. The CDR3 loop is CSMGLGAYNEQFF. The CDR3 DNA is TGCAGCATGGGACTAGGGGCCTACAATGAGCAATTCTTC.

Concerning this clonotype itself: Its ends do not fully match the called genes, so a read error is possible. This rearrangement joins TRBV6-6 to TRBJ2-3, with 12 bases matching TRBD2. There are 16 residues in the CDR3. Germline-derived CDR1 and CDR2 are MNHNY and SVGAGI (reference sequence). The CDR3 DNA reads TGTGCCACCCGACTAGCGGGAGCTCCTCGCACATATACGCAGTATTTT. Protein: CATRLAGAPRTYTQYF.

In this sample, this clonotype turned up a few times. It may be a read error: a sequence one base away is much more abundant. V gene TRBV6-2 or TRBV6-3 combines with J gene TRBJ2-5; D remains ambiguous. Germline values: CDR1 MNHEY, CDR2 SVGEGT. The CDR3 covers 11 residues. Trimming cost V 4 bases and J 6 bases, with 6 bases left between them. This CDR3 is CASSSIQTQYF. CDR3 DNA sequence: TGTGCCAGCAGTTCCATCCAGACCCAGTACTTC.

Comment on this clonotype: Here the CDR3 omits its conserved ending phenylalanine or tryptophan, so a read error is the likely source. The genes are TRBV5-1 and TRBJ2-5; D remains unclear. This CDR3 has 14 residues. The V end was cut by 4 bases, the J end by 5 bases, with 15 bases between. CDR1 is SGHRS, CDR2 YFSETQ, per germline. CDR3: CASSLTGIGETQYL. CDR3 DNA sequence: TGCGCCAGCAGCCTCACTGGCATCGGGGAGACCCAGTACCTC.

The CDR3 bases are TGTGCCAGCAGTTACTCGATTGGTCACAAAACTAATGAAAAACTGTTTTTT. Translation gives CASSYSIGHKTNEKLFF. The chain carries TRBV6-6 and TRBJ1-4; D gene ambiguous. The CDR3 has 17 residues. V was trimmed by 0 bases and J by 1 base, leaving 12 bases between them. The germline V gene has CDR1 MNHNY and CDR2 SVGAGI (reference sequence).

V gene TRBV14 combines with J gene TRBJ2-5, with D tentatively TRBD2 (6 bases). Looked up from germline, CDR1 is SGHDN and CDR2 is FVKESK. The length of the CDR3 is 13 residues. The CDR3 DNA reads TGTGTCAGTCACGTGGACTATCAAGAGACCCAGTACTTC. This sequence encodes CVSHVDYQETQYF.

To note about this clonotype: A read error may produce the germline difference seen at one junction end. This rearrangement joins TRBV4-2 to TRBJ2-1; 9 bases are shared with TRBD2. CDR3 length: 17 residues. CDR1 and CDR2 (germline): LGHNA, YNFKEQ. CDR3 sequence: CASSQEVAGASYNEQLF. CDR3 DNA: TGTGCCAGTAGCCAAGAGGTAGCGGGGGCCTCATACAATGAGCAGTTATTC.